The next 27 T cell receptor beta chains were all read from a single sample in a study of T cells in tuberculosis. Produced via immunoSEQ multiplex PCR; TCRdb's table is partial and in-frame only. In the table there are 61,000 or so clones, 65% to 90% of which are singletons. Sorting used thawed, overnight-rested PBMC stained with anti-CD3, a viability dye and GMM-loaded CD1B tetramer. The CD1B tetramers carried C32 glucose monomycolate purified from Rhodococcus equi. The sample consisted of CD1b-GMM tetramer-negative cells sorted from PBMCs. These receptors were obtained from an adult woman with latent tuberculosis.

The chain employs TRBV29-1 and TRBJ2-2; a possible D gene is TRBD1 (5 bases). The V end was cut by 5 bases, the J end by 4 bases, with 17 bases between. The V gene's germline CDR1 is SQVTM and CDR2 ANQGSEA. This CDR3 is 15 amino acids long. The CDR3 DNA reads TGCAGCGTTCGATGGGGTAGGACACCCACCGGGGAGCTGTTTTTT. Its protein product is CSVRWGRTPTGELFF.

The chain is built from TRBV28 and TRBJ2-5; maybe TRBD1 (6 bases). The germline V gene encodes CDR1 MDHEN and CDR2 SYDVKM. Trimming stripped 5 bases from V and 5 bases from J, with 12 bases between. This CDR3 comprises 13 residues. The CDR3 nucleotides are TGTGCCAGCAGTCCCTTAAGGGGGGAGACCCAGTACTTC. Translated: CASSPLRGETQYF.

The rearrangement joins TRBV12-5 to TRBJ2-5, with 7 bases matching TRBD2. After removal of 2 bases from V and 6 bases from J, the junction contained 6 bases not matched to a gene. The CDR3 sequence is 14 residues long. Germline CDR1 is LGHNT and CDR2 is FRNRAP. CDR3 loop: CASGLTGGSQTQYF. Here the CDR3 DNA reads TGTGCTAGTGGTTTGACGGGCGGGAGTCAGACCCAGTACTTC.

The V call is TRBV19, the J call TRBJ1-4; 9 bases map to TRBD1. V was clipped by 5 bases and J by 8 bases; unmatched bases: 15. The germline CDR1 and CDR2 sequences are LNHDA and SQIVND (reference sequence). The CDR3 runs 17 residues. CDR3 nucleotides: TGTGCCAGTAGTCCCAGCCTTCCCGGGACAGGGAACGAAAAACTGTTTTTT. This codes for CASSPSLPGTGNEKLFF.

The chain is built from TRBV11-2 and TRBJ1-2, with TRBD1 identical over 7 bases. V dropped 3 bases and J dropped 7; count of bases not matched to a gene: 14. The CDR3 sequence is 16 residues long. CDR1 and CDR2 (germline): SGHAT, FQNNGV. Here the CDR3 DNA reads TGTGCCAGCAGCTTTTCCAACAGGGGTGATTTTGCTGGCTACACCTTC. Encoded protein: CASSFSNRGDFAGYTF. The whole variable domain, filled in from reference TRBV11-2 and TRBJ1-2, reads EAGVAQSPRYKIIEKRQSVAFWCNPISGHATLYWYQQILGQGPKLLIQFQNNGVVDDSQLPKDRFSAERLKGVDSTLKIQPAKLEDSAVYLCASSFSNRGDFAGYTFGSGTRLTVV.

This clone turned up a few times. The genes are TRBV29-1 and TRBJ2-7; D is possibly TRBD2 (6 bases). CDR3 length: 14 residues. CDR1 is SQVTM and CDR2 is ANQGSEA in the germline V gene. V lost 3 bases and J lost 1, with 13 bases in between. CDR3: CSVEWGDGSYEQYF. CDR3 DNA: TGCAGCGTTGAGTGGGGGGACGGATCCTACGAGCAGTACTTC.

This clone is medium-sized. The J gene is TRBJ2-6, the V gene TRBV7-6; 8 positions match TRBD1. The CDR3 is 16 residues long. Trimming at V came to 5 bases and at J to 2 bases, leaving 5 bases not matched to a gene. Germline CDR1 and CDR2: SGHVS and FNYEAQ. In DNA, the CDR3 is TGTGCCAGCAGCCCATCAGGGGGCACTGGGGCCAACGTCCTGACTTTC. Translated: CASSPSGGTGANVLTF.

The CDR3 reads CATSHRDRGGNTIYF. The CDR3 region has the DNA TGTGCCACCAGCCACCGGGACAGGGGAGGAAACACCATATATTTT. The rearrangement links TRBV15 to TRBJ1-3; 10 nucleotides line up with TRBD1. CDR3 size: 15 residues. Trimming took 5 bases from V and 4 from J; bases not matched to a gene: 5. Germline loops: CDR1 LNHNV, CDR2 YYDKDF (reference sequence).

The genes are TRBV5-1 and TRBJ2-5, with D perhaps matching TRBD1 (6 bases). Trimming took off 1 base at V and 1 base at J, with 11 bases between the two ends. Germline CDR1 and CDR2: SGHRS and YFSETQ. The CDR3 length is 15 residues. Here the CDR3 reads CASSLLDRLQETQYF. In DNA form, the CDR3 reads TGCGCCAGCAGCTTGCTCGACAGGCTCCAAGAGACCCAGTACTTC.

The rearrangement links TRBV5-4 to TRBJ2-5, with D perhaps TRBD1 (5 bases). This CDR3 contains 15 residues. In germline, CDR1 is SGHNT, CDR2 YYREEE (reference sequence). Deletions cut 0 bases from V and 2 bases from J, with 11 bases between. In DNA, the CDR3 is TGTGCCAGCAGCTTGGGGGGCGTAGGTCAAGAGACCCAGTACTTC. This gives the protein CASSLGGVGQETQYF. The whole variable domain, remainder taken from reference TRBV5-4 and TRBJ2-5, is ETGVTQSPTHLIKTRGQQVTLRCSSQSGHNTVSWYQQALGQGPQFIFQYYREEENGRGNFPPRFSGLQFPNYSSELNVNALELDDSALYLCASSLGGVGQETQYFGPGTRLLVL.

CDR3 coding DNA: TGTGCCAGCGCCGGGGGGGGGAGCTACAATGAGCAGTTCTTC. Translated, it gives CASAGGGSYNEQFF. V is TRBV18 and J is TRBJ2-1, with 8 positions matching TRBD2. Trimming at V came to 8 bases and at J to 3 bases, leaving 6 bases not matched to a gene. The CDR3 spans 14 residues. Germline V gives CDR1 KGHSH, CDR2 LQKENI.

This clone was counted once. This chain links TRBV27 with TRBJ2-3; 11 positions match TRBD2. In germline, CDR1 is MNHEY, CDR2 SMNVEV (reference sequence). This CDR3 is 15 amino acids long. V was clipped by 5 bases and J by 3 bases; unmatched bases: 4. The DNA for the CDR3 is TGTGCCAGCAGTCTGAGACTAGCGGGGACAGATACGCAGTATTTT. It codes for CASSLRLAGTDTQYF.

The chain employs TRBV7-7 and TRBJ2-5; 7 nucleotides agree with TRBD1. With the DNA end fitting TRBJ2-7 better, the J assignment may be wrong. This CDR3 is 15 amino acids long. Germline values: CDR1 SSHAT, CDR2 FNYEAQ (reference sequence). The CDR3 loop reads CASSPRTGGSYEQYF. CDR3 coding DNA: TGTGCCAGCAGCCCCCGGACAGGCGGCTCCTACGAGCAGTACTTC.

The gene calls are TRBV19 and TRBJ2-1, with D possibly matching TRBD2 (5 bases). V shed 5 bases and J shed 3 bases, with 14 bases lying between them. CDR1 and CDR2 from the germline V gene are LNHDA and SQIVND (reference sequence). The CDR3 sequence is 15 residues long. This CDR3 reads CASSGPRAIYNEQFF. The DNA for the CDR3 is TGTGCCAGTAGTGGCCCGAGGGCAATCTACAATGAGCAGTTCTTC.

The V gene is TRBV5-1, the J gene TRBJ2-2; 8 bases are a match to TRBD2. Trimming at V came to 0 bases and at J to 1 base, leaving 5 bases not matched to a gene. The germline CDR1 and CDR2 sequences are SGHRS and YFSETQ. CDR3 length: 17 amino acids. CDR3 sequence (DNA): TGCGCCAGCAGCTTGGGCCAACTAGCGGTGAACACCGGGGAGCTGTTTTTT. Protein: CASSLGQLAVNTGELFF.

This chain joins TRBV11-3 and TRBJ1-1, with D perhaps TRBD1 (6 bases). CDR3 length equals 14 residues. CDR1 SGHNT and CDR2 YENEEA come from the germline V gene. Between the trimmed V and J ends, which lost 5 bases and 1 base, there was a span of 11 bases. CDR3 DNA sequence: TGTGCCAGCAGCCCGGGGGGCGCGAACACTGAAGCTTTCTTT. Translating gives CASSPGGANTEAFF.

The chain joins TRBV18 to TRBJ1-2; the D gene is possibly TRBD1 (5 bases). Germline lookup yields CDR1 KGHSH and CDR2 LQKENI. Trimming left V 2 bases short and J 7 bases short, with 20 bases between. CDR3 length equals 16 residues. This chain's CDR3 is CASSPASLSGSGGYTF. The CDR3 coding sequence is TGTGCCAGCTCACCAGCCTCACTATCAGGGTCTGGTGGCTACACCTTC.

V and J are TRBV7-9 and TRBJ1-3; D is unclear. Trimming took off 0 bases at V and 3 bases at J, with 3 bases between the two ends. From germline, CDR1 is SEHNR and CDR2 FQNEAQ (reference sequence). The CDR3 loop spans 13 amino acids. As DNA, the CDR3 is TGTGCCAGCAGCTTAGCGCGTGGAAACACCATATATTTT. Protein: CASSLARGNTIYF.

The gene calls are TRBV7-9 and TRBJ1-5; no reliable D call. Germline CDR1 SEHNR, CDR2 FQNEAQ (reference sequence). The ends were cut back, 5 bases at V and 3 bases at J, with 11 bases in the middle. The CDR3 loop spans 14 amino acids. The CDR3 spells CASSMGAPNQPQHF. The CDR3 region has the DNA TGTGCCAGCAGCATGGGAGCGCCCAATCAGCCCCAGCATTTT.

J is TRBJ2-7 and V is TRBV6-1; TRBD1 matches at 9 bases. CDR1 is MNHNS and CDR2 is SASEGT in the germline V gene. The ends lost 6 bases at V and 0 bases at J; junction bases unmatched: 6. The CDR3 is 15 residues long. CDR3 residues: CASRSGTGNSYEQYF. CDR3 DNA sequence: TGTGCCAGCAGGTCCGGGACAGGGAACTCCTACGAGCAGTACTTC.

This chain uses TRBV28 with TRBJ2-6; D gene uncertain. The germline V gene encodes CDR1 MDHEN and CDR2 SYDVKM. The V end lost 6 bases, the J end lost 2 bases, and 11 bases lay between the germline ends. The CDR3 length is 15 residues. The CDR3 nucleotides are TGTGCCAGCAGGACCAGTGGGCCTGGGGCCAACGTCCTGACTTTC. Translation: CASRTSGPGANVLTF. Full variable domain (remainder filled in from reference TRBV28 and TRBJ2-6): DVKVTQSSRYLVKRTGEKVFLECVQDMDHENMFWYRQDPGLGLRLIYFSYDVKMKEKGDIPEGYSVSREKKERFSLILESASTNQTSMYLCASRTSGPGANVLTFGAGSRLTVL.

V and J are TRBV19 and TRBJ2-3; 7 nucleotides agree with TRBD1. This CDR3 has 15 residues. V lost 3 bases to trimming and J lost 8 bases; unmatched junction nucleotides: 11. Germline CDR1 reads LNHDA; CDR2 reads SQIVND (reference sequence). For the CDR3, the DNA is TGTGCCAGTAGTATGACCCGACAGGGCCAAACTACGCAGTATTTT. It is translated as CASSMTRQGQTTQYF.

This chain joins TRBV19 and TRBJ2-7, with D perhaps matching TRBD1 (6 bases). The germline gives CDR1 LNHDA, CDR2 SQIVND (reference sequence). Trimming stripped 0 bases from V and 4 bases from J, with 13 bases between. The CDR3 has 15 amino acids. This CDR3 reads CASSIDRGQIYEQYF. CDR3 nucleotides: TGTGCCAGTAGTATAGACAGGGGCCAGATATACGAGCAGTACTTC.

The rearrangement uses TRBV2 and TRBJ2-3; the D gene is possibly TRBD2 (5 bases). V was cut by 8 bases and J by 5 bases, with 23 bases left in between. The CDR3 has 16 amino acids. In germline, CDR1 is SNHLY, CDR2 FYNNEI. The CDR3 DNA reads as TGTGCCAGCGCGTCGACTGGGAGCTCTCCGGGAGATACGCAGTATTTT. Amino acids: CASASTGSSPGDTQYF.

This rearrangement joins TRBV15 to TRBJ1-4; 10 bases match TRBD1. The CDR3 consists of 14 residues. CDR1 and CDR2 (germline): LNHNV, YYDKDF (reference sequence). V was clipped by 3 bases and J by 7 bases; unmatched bases: 2. The CDR3 DNA reads as TGTGCCACCAGCAGGGGGACAGGGGTTGAAAAACTGTTTTTT. It encodes CATSRGTGVEKLFF.

This chain uses TRBV2 with TRBJ2-1; D unclear. Germline V gene data show CDR1 as SNHLY and CDR2 as FYNNEI. The length of the CDR3 is 14 residues. The V end lost 2 bases, the J end lost 3 bases, and 8 bases lay between the germline ends. CDR3 sequence reads: CASSEWQVYNEQFF. CDR3 in DNA: TGTGCCAGCAGTGAATGGCAGGTCTACAATGAGCAGTTCTTC. Based on the CDR3 plus reference TRBV2 and TRBJ2-1, the full variable domain is EPEVTQTPSHQVTQMGQEVILRCVPISNHLYFYWYRQILGQKVEFLVSFYNNEISEKSEIFDDQFSVERPDGSNFTLKIRSTKLEDSAMYFCASSEWQVYNEQFFGPGTRLTVL.

The J gene is TRBJ2-5, the V gene TRBV7-6, with D possibly matching TRBD1 (5 bases). The DNA end is more similar to TRBJ2-7, so the J call may be wrong. The CDR3 consists of 12 residues. Germline V gives CDR1 SGHVS, CDR2 FNYEAQ. The CDR3 region has the DNA TGTGCCAGCAGCCAAAGGGGTCACGAGCAGTACTTC. Translated: CASSQRGHEQYF.